This T cell receptor beta chain is from a study of cytomegalovirus exposure and HLA in healthy donors (dated by TCRdb to about 2017). Regarding the complete study: An earlier analysis of 587 of the donors reported 276 Gb of sequence data and 95 million to 140 million unique TCR beta sequences obtained from roughly 180 million T cells. In a later genetic analysis, genome-wide SNP genotypes for about 65% of the 666 donors were used, and that subset was treated as a discovery cohort. The study aimed to test whether cataloging public T cell receptors could reveal signatures of past pathogen exposure. To study patterns of TCR occurrence, a later analysis re-analyzed previously published TCR beta repertoires from 700 or so donors and added high-resolution HLA genotyping. In an earlier analysis of a few hundred of the donors, high-throughput TCR beta sequencing was used to judge whether each TCR beta V gene segment behaved as functional or pseudogenic. An early release covering over 500 HLA-typed donors comprised about 300 gigabases of sequencing data and 85 million to 100 million unique TCR sequences. Both class I and class II loci were covered by HLA typing, at four-digit resolution. The study used immunosequencing to profile the T cell repertoires of 600 to 850 subjects and linked those repertoires to cytomegalovirus serostatus. Along with the roughly 670-subject first cohort, a separate validation cohort of some 130 different subjects was used. Among a few hundred genotyped donors of the cohort, an average of about 240,000 unique TCR beta nucleotide sequences were sequenced per donor, roughly 20% of them non-productive. Roughly 5 DR-DQ haplotypes were treated as single units for association and clustering because of strong linkage in the cohort. Alongside the repertoire data, information on donor age, sex, ethnicity and CMV serostatus was compiled. Typing coverage varied by locus: about 620-640 donors for A, B, C, DRB1 and DQB1; roughly 560 for DQA1; more than 600 for DPA1; approximately 450 for DPB1. Rather than using new phenotypic data, the later analysis identified candidate immune exposures from TCR beta sequences and from how often those sequences occurred across donors. Among the roughly 390 genotyped donors, approximately 76% belonged to the genetic ancestry cluster associated with self-reported Caucasian donors. Every repertoire in the discovery cohort had been generated on one and the same sequencing platform. The study combined high-throughput TCR immunosequencing, statistical association of individual TCRs with disease status, and machine learning to predict cytomegalovirus infection status.

The cohort comprised around 700 healthy bone marrow donors. At the time of sampling, all cohort members were nominally healthy, though unrecorded immune exposures were likely present. The donor was CMV seronegative and was included in the group of a few hundred seronegative cohort members. A peripheral blood sample was collected from each donor, and TCR beta sequencing was performed on peripheral blood mononuclear cells. The Qiagen DNeasy Blood Extraction Kit was used to extract genomic DNA from the blood cell samples. The sample holds a few counts of this clone. Its antigen target is currently unknown. One base away there is no much larger clone; base qualities are not given. Per the germline V gene, SNHLY is the CDR1 and FYNNEI is the CDR2. V and J are trimmed by 6 bases and 5 bases, and the gene matches miss 6 bases of the junction. There are 14 amino acids in the CDR3, from cysteine to phenylalanine inclusive. Only the CDR3 part of the read is kept: 42 bases, read in frame from the first base.

The research as a whole found: Broadly in line with IMGT annotations, most TCR beta V segments showed up in productive rearrangements about 90% or about 30% of the time in an earlier analysis of approximately 600 of the donors. HLA typing was unavailable for some donors at each locus, so association tests used only the typed subset. Immune exposure information for the cohort was limited to CMV serostatus. A group of highly shared sequence variants was considered likely to be a technical artifact of the sequencing pipeline. In a later genetic analysis, a missense DCLRE1C variant was associated with V-gene and J-gene trimming of TCR beta chains, and the association was replicated in an independent cohort. According to a later analysis, most CMV-associated TCR beta chains appeared to be HLA-restricted, and the HLA associations seemed to be driven largely by CMV exposure. A later analysis found that HLA-associated TCR beta chains were more clonally expanded and had lower generation probabilities than equally common non-associated chains. In vitro tests confirmed that a few of the cytomegalovirus-associated TCR beta chains recognize cytomegalovirus antigens. Sequencing depth was assumed to be roughly uniform across donors in the presence/absence analyses, though that assumption may not hold. The study gave a list of 150 to 200 TCR beta chains associated with cytomegalovirus. According to a later analysis, TCR association rates differed among HLA loci, with DRB1 alleles showing the most associated TCRs and HLA-C alleles showing the fewest. Strong co-occurrence of HLA alleles, especially DR and DQ, made assigning TCR associations to individual alleles difficult. Compared with the roughly 720-donor mean, donors in an Asian-associated ancestry cluster had fewer N-insertions in productive TCRs, according to a later genetic analysis. The authors suggested that the approach could potentially be generalized to other disease states and immunological phenotypes. Because the 87-base-pair reads could not distinguish some IMGT-functional V segments, including TRBV6-2 and TRBV6-3, those segments were excluded. The classifier was reported to diagnose cytomegalovirus status with high specificity and sensitivity in both the original and validation cohorts. Correlated functional status among segregating V segments might reflect linkage disequilibrium, but an unknown experimental factor could not be ruled out. In this cohort, only TCR beta chains were sequenced, and detectable features were limited by the absence of alpha or paired-chain data. While some public TCRs were present in many individuals, most TCR sequences turned up only very rarely across donors. In a later analysis, some 18,000 TCR beta sequences were associated with specific HLA alleles at a false discovery rate of 0.05. Because counts were too low, some 17 rarely observed V segments, including chromosome 9 orphons, were left out of the earlier analysis of over 550 of the donors. A further reported finding was that TCR beta sequences accurately predicted the HLA-A and HLA-B alleles for most subjects in the first cohort. According to a later analysis, parvovirus B19, influenza, CMV and Epstein-Barr virus appeared linked to several top co-occurrence clusters.

Library construction relied on the immunoSEQ multiplex PCR assay. The multiplex PCR relied on a mix of 60 forward primers for TCR Vbeta segments and 13 reverse primers for TCR Jbeta segments. Amplification of the CDR3 region of rearranged TCR beta genes was performed with a multiplex PCR assay on genomic DNA. Amplified TCR beta libraries were sequenced as 87-base-pair reads on the Illumina HiSeq System. The authors' pipeline ran thus. Across the 700 or so repertoires, a later analysis counted 80 million or so unique TCR beta chains, roughly 11 million of which were shared by at least two donors. Raw reads were error-corrected and collapsed into unique sequences by a nearest-neighbor algorithm in which closely related sequences were merged to remove PCR and sequencing errors. Alignment of CDR3 sequences to IMGT reference sequences was used to assign V, D and J gene segments. For a sequence to be retained, a match of at least six nucleotides to both a V gene segment and a J gene segment was required. A rearrangement was called productive if the CDR3 had no stop codons and remained in frame with V and J, and every other rearrangement was called non-productive. Following IMGT convention, CDR3 was defined as the stretch from the second conserved V-encoded cysteine to the conserved J-encoded phenylalanine. The earlier analysis of 587 of the donors excluded sequences that lacked an unambiguous match to a single V gene segment. In an earlier analysis of approximately 560 of the donors, a V segment was called functional when productive rearrangements were above 56.7%, and segregating when the standard deviation between donors exceeded 5%. A statistical classification framework was developed to diagnose cytomegalovirus status using the catalog of TCR beta chain sequences. In a later analysis, V and J genes were assigned by comparing TCR nucleotide sequences against IMGT/GENE-DB human TR gene sequences. Using the TCRdist pipeline, a later analysis assigned CDR3 sequences along with most-parsimonious VDJ recombination scenarios. In a later analysis, every TCR beta chain was defined by the combination of its CDR3 amino acid sequence and its V-gene family, and reads without a unique V-gene family were dropped. As a way to deal with suspected cross-contamination and a sequencing artifact, a later analysis dropped 450 to 600 nucleotide sequences that were highly shared and had low generation probability. In a later analysis, a clonal expansion index was calculated for each public chain from normalized within-repertoire ranks of inferred template counts. Generation probabilities in a later analysis came from a VDJ recombination model fitted to out-of-frame rearrangements, and those results were checked against IGoR. In a later analysis, TCR-TCR, TCR-HLA and TCR-CMV co-occurrence was scored with hypergeometric tests, and a repertoire-size bias correction was applied to TCR pairs. A later analysis estimated false discovery rates by permuting HLA or CMV assignments 20 times. In a later analysis, co-occurring TCRs were grouped with DBSCAN, and TCRdist sequence similarity was added when clustering was performed within HLA-allele-positive subsets. Co-occurrence clustering excluded repertoires with fewer than 30,000 or more than 120,000 public chains, plus five with anomalous nucleotide sharing. TCRdb took over this immuneACCESS table, retaining in-frame rearrangements with V and J assigned. Such tables are incomplete; in checked studies, under half of the missing clones stem from an unresolved V gene, and the remainder is unexplained. V and J calls and clone size are those listed in that table; D and trimming were worked out from the DNA. A total of a few hundred thousand clones appear in this sample, roughly 80% of them only once. The top ten constitute 2.9% of the sample.

The chain is encoded by TRBV2 joined to TRBJ2-7, with 11 bases in between that match TRBD1. This receptor was identified in a man younger than 40 in good health and CMV-seronegative. The sample consisted of PBMCs. The CDR3 region reads CASRYRTGGDEQYF. The DNA sequence is given as TGTGCCAGCAGATACCGGACAGGGGGCGACGAGCAGTACTTC.